The 12 T cell receptor beta chains in this list originate from one sample, sequenced in a study of blood T cells in healthy people across ages. For the second PCR, which ran for roughly 7 to 11 cycles, a sample-barcoded 5' primer and a J-beta primer mix were used. TCRdb itself ran the 5' RACE reads through MiXCR, one entry per CDR3 protein. The table has hundreds of thousands of distinct CDR3 sequences, approximately 60% seen once. The specimen was blood. Receptors originate from a man between 35 and 55 years old in good health.

The genes are TRBV20-1 and TRBJ2-7; 8 bases agree with TRBD1. Per germline, CDR1 DFQATT and CDR2 SNEGSKA (reference sequence). V was clipped by 6 bases and J by 7 bases; unmatched bases: 11. The CDR3 has 13 amino acids. The CDR3 DNA sequence: TGCAGTGCCGGACAGGGATCCTACAATGAGCAGTACTTC. It yields the protein CSAGQGSYNEQYF.

The chain couples TRBV20-1 to TRBJ1-6; D is ambiguous. The CDR3 is 14 amino acids. Germline CDR1 DFQATT, CDR2 SNEGSKA (reference sequence). The V end lost 4 bases, the J end lost 10 bases, and 17 bases lay between the germline ends. CDR3 DNA sequence: TGCAGTGCTACAGAGCTGCCAAGTGGATCACCCCTCCACTTT. Residues: CSATELPSGSPLHF.

This chain links TRBV5-1 with TRBJ1-4; D ambiguous. The CDR3 consists of 18 residues. Germline loops: CDR1 SGHRS, CDR2 YFSETQ. The ends were cut back, 3 bases at V and 0 bases at J, with 18 bases in the middle. In nucleotides, the CDR3 is TGCGCCAGCAGCTCAACCCTGGCGGGTCCCTCAACTAATGAAAAACTGTTTTTT. Translating it yields CASSSTLAGPSTNEKLFF.

The chain carries TRBV28 and TRBJ1-6; D ambiguous. From germline, CDR1 is MDHEN and CDR2 SYDVKM. Trimming removed 3 bases at V and 0 bases at J, with 18 bases between. CDR3 length: 19 amino acids. The CDR3 DNA reads as TGTGCCAGCAGTTTCTATGTAATGCCGGACTCCTCCTATAATTCACCCCTCCACTTT. It encodes CASSFYVMPDSSYNSPLHF.

The chain joins TRBV9 to TRBJ2-1; 9 bases are a match to TRBD1. The germline CDR1 and CDR2 sequences are SGDLS and YYNGEE. CDR3 length: 14 residues. The V gene end was trimmed by 8 bases and the J gene end by 6 bases; junction bases not matched to a gene: 9. The CDR3 sequence: CASSPWDRVNEQFF. In DNA form, the CDR3 reads TGTGCCAGTAGCCCCTGGGACAGGGTCAATGAGCAGTTCTTC.

The chain has TRBV20-1 and TRBJ2-5; weak D call: TRBD2 (5 bases). The J call is doubtful: the DNA matches TRBJ2-7 better. In germline, CDR1 is DFQATT, CDR2 SNEGSKA (reference sequence). The CDR3 is 11 residues long. CDR3 nucleotides: TGCAGTGCTAGAGTGGCGGGCGAGCAGTACTTC. It translates to CSARVAGEQYF.

This chain uses TRBV11-2 with TRBJ2-5, with TRBD1 identical over 8 bases. The CDR3 extends over 15 amino acids. Germline assignment: CDR1 SGHAT and CDR2 FQNNGV. V lost 2 bases to trimming and J lost 1 base; unmatched junction nucleotides: 3. For the CDR3, the DNA is TGTGCCAGCAGCTTAACACAGGGGGGCCAAGAGACCCAGTACTTC. This codes for CASSLTQGGQETQYF.

This clonotype showed up just a few times. The rearrangement joins TRBV15 to TRBJ2-3; TRBD2 agrees at 7 bases. Germline values: CDR1 LNHNV, CDR2 YYDKDF (reference sequence). The length of the CDR3 is 16 residues. J was trimmed by 0 bases and V by 3 bases; bases with no gene match: 6. The CDR3 coding sequence is TGTGCCACCAGCAGTATGGCGGGAGTTAGCACAGATACGCAGTATTTT. It codes for CATSSMAGVSTDTQYF. Drawing the rest from reference TRBV15 and TRBJ2-3, the complete variable domain is DAMVIQNPRYQVTQFGKPVTLSCSQTLNHNVMYWYQQKSSQAPKLLFHYYDKDFNNEADTPDNFQSRRPNTSFCFLDIRSPGLGDTAMYLCATSSMAGVSTDTQYFGPGTRLTVL.

The V gene is TRBV4-1, the J gene TRBJ2-3; 10 positions match TRBD2. J was trimmed by 0 bases and V by 0 bases; bases with no gene match: 3. Germline-derived CDR1 and CDR2 are MGHRA and YSYEKL. The CDR3 is 17 residues long. Here the CDR3 reads CASSQEVAGGSTDTQYF. CDR3 nucleotides: TGCGCCAGCAGCCAAGAAGTAGCGGGGGGTAGCACAGATACGCAGTATTTT.

Comment on this clonotype: A much bigger clone sits one base away, suggesting this may be a read error. The CDR3 DNA reads as TGCAGCGTCCGCAGGGATGCTGAGCAGTACTTC. Encoded protein: CSVRRDAEQYF. This rearrangement joins TRBV29-1 to TRBJ2-5, with D maybe TRBD1 (5 bases). The V end was cut by 6 bases, the J end by 11 bases, with 16 bases between. The CDR3 runs to 11 residues. Germline CDR1 SQVTM, CDR2 ANQGSEA. Drawing the rest from reference TRBV29-1 and TRBJ2-5, the complete variable domain is SAVISQKPSRDICQRGTSLTIQCQVDSQVTMMFWYRQQPGQSLTLIATANQGSEATYESGFVIDKFPISRPNLTFSTLTVSNMSPEDSSIYLCSVRRDAEQYFGPGTRLLVL.

This chain joins TRBV6-2 or TRBV6-3 and TRBJ2-1; D is unresolved. The J call could be wrong; TRBJ2-7 is a better fit for the DNA end. The germline gives CDR1 MNHEY, CDR2 SVGEGT. The CDR3 covers 16 residues. The CDR3 here is CASSYNPTSSYNEQYF. The CDR3 DNA is TGTGCCAGCAGTTACAATCCGACGAGCTCCTACAATGAGCAGTACTTC.

Only a few counts were recorded for this clonotype. The chain combines TRBV6-2 or TRBV6-3 with TRBJ1-5, with 11 bases aligning to TRBD1. The CDR3 runs to 16 residues. CDR1 and CDR2 (germline): MNHEY, SVGEGT. The V and J ends lost 0 bases and 7 bases, in that order; junction bases with no gene match: 5. CDR3 sequence reads: CASSYSEGQGGQPQHF. CDR3 nucleotide sequence: TGTGCCAGCAGTTACTCAGAGGGACAGGGGGGCCAGCCCCAGCATTTT.